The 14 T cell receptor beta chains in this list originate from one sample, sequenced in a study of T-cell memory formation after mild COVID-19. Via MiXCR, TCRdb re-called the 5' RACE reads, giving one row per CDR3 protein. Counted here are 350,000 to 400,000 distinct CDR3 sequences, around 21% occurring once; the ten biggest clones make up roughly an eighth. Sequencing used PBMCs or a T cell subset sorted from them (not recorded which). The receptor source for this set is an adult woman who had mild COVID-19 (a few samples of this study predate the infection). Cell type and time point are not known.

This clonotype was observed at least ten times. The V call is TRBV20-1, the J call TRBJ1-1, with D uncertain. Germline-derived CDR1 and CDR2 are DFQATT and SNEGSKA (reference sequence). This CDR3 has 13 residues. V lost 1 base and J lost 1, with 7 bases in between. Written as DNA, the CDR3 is TGCAGTGCTAGAGCCCAGCCGAACACTGAAGCTTTCTTT. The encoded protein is CSARAQPNTEAFF.

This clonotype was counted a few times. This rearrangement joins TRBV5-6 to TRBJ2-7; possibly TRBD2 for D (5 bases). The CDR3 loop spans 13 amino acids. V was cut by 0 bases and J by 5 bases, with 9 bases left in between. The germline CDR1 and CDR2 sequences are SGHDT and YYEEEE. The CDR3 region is CASSLGVEDEQYF. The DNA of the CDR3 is TGTGCCAGCAGCTTGGGGGTGGAGGACGAGCAGTACTTC. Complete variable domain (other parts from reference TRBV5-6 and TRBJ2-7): DAGVTQSPTHLIKTRGQQVTLRCSPKSGHDTVSWYQQALGQGPQFIFQYYEEEERQRGNFPDRFSGHQFPNYSSELNVNALLLGDSALYLCASSLGVEDEQYFGPGTRLTVT.

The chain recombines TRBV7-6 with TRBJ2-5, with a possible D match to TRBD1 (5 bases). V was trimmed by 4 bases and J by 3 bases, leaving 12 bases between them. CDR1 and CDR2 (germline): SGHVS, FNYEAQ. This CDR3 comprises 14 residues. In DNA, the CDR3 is TGTGCCAGCAGCTATAATATCAGGGAAGAGACCCAGTACTTC. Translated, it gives CASSYNIREETQYF. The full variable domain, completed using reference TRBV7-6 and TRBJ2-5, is GAGVSQSPRYKVTKRGQDVALRCDPISGHVSLYWYRQALGQGPEFLTYFNYEAQQDKSGLPNDRFSAERPEGSISTLTIQRTEQRDSAMYRCASSYNIREETQYFGPGTRLLVL.

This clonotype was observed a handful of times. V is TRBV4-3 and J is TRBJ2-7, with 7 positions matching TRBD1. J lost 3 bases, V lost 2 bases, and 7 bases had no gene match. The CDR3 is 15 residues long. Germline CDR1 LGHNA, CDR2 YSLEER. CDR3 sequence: CASSQTTGSHYEQYF. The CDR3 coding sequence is TGCGCCAGCAGCCAAACGACAGGGAGCCACTACGAGCAGTACTTC.

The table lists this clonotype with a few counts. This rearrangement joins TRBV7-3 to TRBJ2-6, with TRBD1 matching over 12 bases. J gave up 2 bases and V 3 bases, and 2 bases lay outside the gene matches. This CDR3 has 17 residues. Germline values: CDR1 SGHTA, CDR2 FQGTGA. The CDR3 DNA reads TGTGCCAGCAGCTTCGGGACAGGGGGCGCTGGGGCCAACGTCCTGACTTTC. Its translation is CASSFGTGGAGANVLTF.

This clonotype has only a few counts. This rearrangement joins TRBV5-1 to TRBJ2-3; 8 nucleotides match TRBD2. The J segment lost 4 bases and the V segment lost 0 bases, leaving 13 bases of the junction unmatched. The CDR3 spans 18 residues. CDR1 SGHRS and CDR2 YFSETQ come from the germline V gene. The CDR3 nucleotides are TGCGCCAGCAGCTTGGGGGACTTAAGGACTAGCTCGGCAGATACGCAGTATTTT. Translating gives CASSLGDLRTSSADTQYF.

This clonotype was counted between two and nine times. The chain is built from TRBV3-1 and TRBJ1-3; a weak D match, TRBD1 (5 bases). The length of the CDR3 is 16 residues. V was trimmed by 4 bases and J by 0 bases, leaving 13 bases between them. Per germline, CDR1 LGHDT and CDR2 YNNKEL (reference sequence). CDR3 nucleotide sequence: TGTGCCAGCAGCCGCCCGGGGCAGGGCTCTGGAAACACCATATATTTT. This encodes CASSRPGQGSGNTIYF. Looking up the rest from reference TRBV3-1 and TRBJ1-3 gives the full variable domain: DTAVSQTPKYLVTQMGNDKSIKCEQNLGHDTMYWYKQDSKKFLKIMFSYNNKELIINETVPNRFSPKSPDKAHLNLHINSLELGDSAVYFCASSRPGQGSGNTIYFGEGSWLTVV.

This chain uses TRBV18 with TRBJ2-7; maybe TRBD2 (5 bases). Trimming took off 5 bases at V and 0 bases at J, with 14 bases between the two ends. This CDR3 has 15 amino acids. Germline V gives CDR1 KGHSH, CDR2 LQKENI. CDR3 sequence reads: CASSSSTGSSYEQYF. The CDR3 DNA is TGTGCCAGCTCATCCAGTACGGGGAGCTCCTACGAGCAGTACTTC.

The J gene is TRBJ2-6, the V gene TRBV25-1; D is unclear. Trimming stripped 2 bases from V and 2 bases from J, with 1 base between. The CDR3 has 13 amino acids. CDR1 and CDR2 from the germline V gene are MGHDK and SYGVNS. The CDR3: CASSEAGANVLTF. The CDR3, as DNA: TGTGCCAGCAGTGAAGCTGGGGCCAACGTCCTGACTTTC.

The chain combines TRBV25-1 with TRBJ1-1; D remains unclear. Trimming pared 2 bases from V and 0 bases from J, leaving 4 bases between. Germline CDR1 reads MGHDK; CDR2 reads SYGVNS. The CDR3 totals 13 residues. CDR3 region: CASSEQLNTEAFF. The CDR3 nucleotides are TGTGCCAGCAGTGAACAGCTGAACACTGAAGCTTTCTTT.

This chain's CDR3 is CASSRTTSGRDEQYF. DNA for the CDR3: TGTGCCAGCAGCCGCACCACTAGCGGGAGGGACGAGCAGTACTTC. V usage is TRBV12-3 or TRBV12-4 and J usage is TRBJ2-7, with TRBD2 identical over 13 bases. V lost 6 bases to trimming and J lost 5 bases; unmatched junction nucleotides: 7. The CDR3 runs to 15 residues.

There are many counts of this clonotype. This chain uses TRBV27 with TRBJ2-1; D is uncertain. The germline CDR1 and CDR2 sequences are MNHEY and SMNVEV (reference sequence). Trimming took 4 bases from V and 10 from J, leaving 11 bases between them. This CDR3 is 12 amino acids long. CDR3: CASSSLTGEQFF. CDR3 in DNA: TGTGCCAGCAGTTCTCTCACCGGGGAGCAGTTCTTC.

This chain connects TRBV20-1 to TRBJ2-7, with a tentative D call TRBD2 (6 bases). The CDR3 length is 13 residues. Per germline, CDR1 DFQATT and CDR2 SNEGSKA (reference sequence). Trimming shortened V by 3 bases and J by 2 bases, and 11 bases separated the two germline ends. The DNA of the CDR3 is TGCAGTGCTAGCGGGAGCCCAGCCTACGAGCAGTACTTC. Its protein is CSASGSPAYEQYF.

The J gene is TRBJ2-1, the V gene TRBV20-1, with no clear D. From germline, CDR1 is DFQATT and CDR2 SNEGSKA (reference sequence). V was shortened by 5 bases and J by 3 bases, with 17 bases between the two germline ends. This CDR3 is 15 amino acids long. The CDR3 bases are TGCAGTGCTCGAACCACGGGTGGCGGCTACAATGAGCAGTTCTTC. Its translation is CSARTTGGGYNEQFF.